This T cell receptor (beta chain) was obtained from a study of T cells in localized non-small cell lung cancer (dated by TCRdb to the early 2020s). Some background on the complete study: Comparing tumors with uninvolved tumor-adjacent lungs, the study looked at the T cell repertoires of approximately 240 patients with early-stage NSCLC. NSCLC patients had a mean age of around 61 years, and fewer than 150 were male and 85 to 110 female. The cohort consisted of 200 to 300 treatment-naive NSCLC patients whose localized lung tumors had been resected. Paper-wide results and their limitations: A median of around 62 of the top 100 tumor clones turned up in the paired uninvolved adjacent lung, and 28 of those clones also ranked among the top 100 of that same adjacent lung. Because multi-region sequencing of the tumors was not done, intratumor heterogeneity could not be ruled out. Higher T cell density in blood was associated with longer overall survival, whereas higher clonality in adjacent lung was associated with shorter survival. Because the study design was exploratory, TCR variables were selected using unadjusted p-values without false-discovery rate correction. Uninvolved tumor-adjacent lung showed the highest T cell clonality, higher than tumor, which suggests more focused antigenic responses in the adjacent lung.

A remark on this clone: Its antigen specificity is not known. Base quality data are lacking; no much larger clone is found one base away.

At diagnosis, tumor, uninvolved tumor-adjacent lung and peripheral blood were collected and then preserved as a mix of FFPE and fresh-frozen material. For TCR repertoire profiling, blood samples were analyzed as peripheral blood mononuclear cells. The immunoSEQ Assay was used to sequence TCR beta CDR3 regions from DNA. Per the authors' processing: To compute T cell density, TCR beta template counts were normalized to usable DNA, which was estimated by amplifying housekeeping genes. The preseqR package was used to estimate richness by extrapolating to 400,000 templates for PBMC samples and to 120,000 templates for tissue samples. Clonality was defined by subtracting Pielou's evenness from one. Tissue-enriched TCRs were identified through differential abundance testing performed on productive amino-acid clonotypes, with a minimum total count of 5 and an alpha of 0.1. The Jaccard Index and the Morisita Overlap Index were used to measure repertoire overlap between compartments. GLIPH grouped TCR beta CDR3s together with public tetramer-defined viral CDR3s, and a viral motif had to include at least three viral sequences and also show V-gene enrichment. Drawn from immuneACCESS, this table holds only the in-frame rearrangements with V and J called that TCRdb kept. Clones are partly lost; checked studies trace under half to an unresolved V gene and leave the rest unexplained. Clone size and V and J calls were adopted from that table, with D and trimming inferred from the DNA. Here the sample has 13,000 or so clones; 75% to 90% occur a single time. The leading ten clones occupy under 30% of the sample.

The CDR3 has 13 amino acids, counting the end cysteine and phenylalanine. Just the 39-base CDR3 DNA is kept, in frame starting at base 1. The germline V gene (reference sequence) specifies SEHNR as CDR1 and FQNEAQ as CDR2. V was cut back by 1 base and J by 6 bases, leaving a gap of 6 bases between them. This sequence originates from a male donor aged 60 or older with stage I squamous cell lung carcinoma. The chain employs TRBV7-9 and TRBJ2-2, with a tentative D call of TRBD1 or TRBD2, each matching 5 bases. Here the sequenced sample was peripheral blood, taken before any cancer treatment. The nucleotides are TGTGCCAGCAGCTTAGGAGGGGCCGGGGAGCTGTTTTTT. Its product reads: CASSLGGAGELFF.